This entry concerns a single T cell receptor (beta chain). As yet, its antigen is unknown. The record originates from a study of cytomegalovirus exposure and HLA in healthy donors. Study context: An analysis done earlier identified 117 million unique TCR beta sequences from roughly 190 million T cells.

CDR3 length equals 14 residues. V lost 5 bases and J lost 2; bases outside the gene matches: 6. Germline V lookup: CDR1 MNHNS, CDR2 SASEGT. Study findings and constraints: Among immune exposure information, only CMV serostatus was available.

The PCR made use of 60 Vbeta and 13 Jbeta primers. This table comes from immunoSEQ multiplex PCR, and its TCRdb copy is limited to in-frame clones, with some not included. Here the sample table reports 220,000 or so clones. Sample: PBMCs. This clonotype was sampled from a girl aged 2-10 years in good health and CMV-seropositive. J is TRBJ2-7 and V is TRBV6-1; TRBD2 matches at 7 bases. CDR3 DNA: TGTGCCAGCAGTCAGAGCGGGAACCCCTACGAGCAGTACTTC. Protein sequence: CASSQSGNPYEQYF.